This TCR beta chain was recovered during a study of spatial heterogeneity in lung cancer (dated by TCRdb to between 2017 and 2020). About the full investigation: More beta-chain than alpha-chain transcripts were consistently detected, likely reflecting higher beta-chain transcript abundance. In tumor regions, TCR transcript counts showed a strong correlation with a T cell transcriptional module score derived from matched bulk RNA-seq. In the raw uncorrected reads, each unique combination of TCR and UMI appeared more than ten times on average. In non-small cell lung cancer, the study quantitatively compared TCR alpha and beta repertoires across several tumor regions, matched nontumor lung, and blood. Nonsynonymous mutation counts, determined by whole-exome sequencing of tumor tissue, were related to TCR repertoire features. Both alpha and beta chains were TCR-sequenced in samples taken at surgery, namely 220 tumor regions, more than 62 matched nontumor lung samples and roughly 56 PBMC samples. Summary of the overall study and its limitations: TCR-seq coverage of tumor T cells was estimated at only around 7% for alpha chains and around 13% for beta chains. A correlation was observed between the number of expanded intratumoral alpha and beta TCRs and the tumor nonsynonymous mutation count. Confirming at a functional level the hypothesis that regional TCRs recognize regional mutations was considered to require additional single-cell paired TCR alpha and beta sequencing. Counts of ubiquitous and regional expanded TCRs correlated with counts of ubiquitous and regional nonsynonymous mutations, respectively.

There are many counts of this clonotype. The specificity of this receptor is unknown. Qualities for individual bases were not recorded, and no much larger clone is one base off. The library relied on 5' RACE. Instrument on record: NextSeq 500. In the TCR library protocol, a unique molecular identifier was attached to each TCR cDNA molecule so that PCR and sequencing errors could be corrected. The authors' pipeline ran thus. TCR identification, UMI-based error correction and CDR3 extraction were all carried out with Decombinator tools. TCRs above a frequency of 2 per 1,000, corresponding to the top 1% of the tumor frequency distribution, were defined as expanded. Expanded tumor TCRs statistically deemed absent (corrected P<0.05) from at least one tumor region were classed as regional, and all other expanded tumor TCRs were classed as ubiquitous. Renyi diversity was calculated using the R vegan package after each repertoire was subsampled 100 times to 5,000 TCRs. CDR3 similarity networks were built from amino acid triplet string-kernel similarity, with CDR3s being connected when pairwise similarity was above 0.82. The public reads were reanalyzed by TCRdb: fastp trimming at Q25, MiXCR alignment, in-frame beta chains only. Under each unique CDR3 protein, matching rows form one entry showing the most common genes and DNA. V and J calls and clone size were set by TCRdb, not the authors. The sample has more than 20,000 distinct CDR3 sequences on record, around 2.8% of them singletons. 7.5% to 8% of the sample is held by the ten biggest clonotypes.

Sample time point, as interpreted from the label and publication: sample taken at primary tumor resection. The donors were some 72 patients from the lung TRACERx cohort who had early-stage, untreated non-small cell lung cancer. TCR sequencing used whole RNA extracted from tumor and nontumor lung tissue, or from cryopreserved PBMC samples, without cell sorting. Only patients with enough RNA available from two or more tumor regions were chosen for TCR sequencing. A lung pathologist reviewed the tumor and adjacent nontumor lung specimens before the specimens were selected. CDR1 and CDR2 were assigned from the germline V gene as WSHSY and SAAADI. The CDR3 covers 13 residues, taking in both the cysteine and the phenylalanine. The read is trimmed to its CDR3 DNA, 39 bases read in frame from base 1. The germline V and J ends show losses of 6 bases and 3 bases respectively, and no gene match explains 2 bases of the junction.

The starting material was lung tumor tissue, obtained at surgery. The sequence is built from TRBV10-2 and TRBJ2-7; TRBD2 agrees with 10 junctional bases. The receptor comes from a male donor with early-stage non-small cell lung cancer. The bases read TGCGCCAGCAGCTCTAGCGGGGGCTACGAGCAGTACTTC. This yields the protein CASSSSGGYEQYF.